The text below deals with one TCR beta chain. The source of the sample is a study of blood T cell repertoires in COVID-19. At the level of the study: Collection of acute and convalescent COVID-19 samples took place in the United States, Italy and Spain. PBMCs, B-cell-depleted T cells, or T cells were the source of the cDNA or gDNA that made up the material.

In germline, CDR1 is SNHLY, CDR2 FYNNEI. The CDR3 extends over 12 amino acids. The V and J ends lost 6 bases and 11 bases respectively, with 13 bases between them. Authors' data handling: By means of reference gene primer amplification, nucleated cell counts were estimated. Produced via immunoSEQ multiplex PCR; TCRdb's table is partial and in-frame only. The DNA was the basis for D and trimming; V, J and clone size are from that table. Of 20,000 to 25,000 clones detected, approximately 88% appear once; the ten largest clones hold 20% to 25%. Sequenced sample: peripheral blood. The chain recombines TRBV2 with TRBJ1-4, with a tentative D call TRBD1 (6 bases). The TCR originated in a man between 65 and 85 years old in a cohort sampled during active COVID-19. Here the CDR3 reads CASRETTGKLFF. The CDR3 DNA follows: TGTGCCAGCAGGGAAACGACAGGCAAACTGTTTTTT.